This T cell receptor (beta chain) was captured in a study of identical twins. Trimming stripped 0 bases from V and 5 bases from J, with 19 bases between. Germline loops: CDR1 SGHDN, CDR2 FVKESK. This CDR3 is 18 amino acids long. Study results and limitations: Models underestimated TCR alpha sharing (out-of-frame) in monozygotic twins.

This clonotype was observed many times. The target antigen is unknown. Unique molecular identifiers were present on the cDNA, which also gained a universal primer site by template switching. TCRdb reprocessed the 5' RACE reads via MiXCR and lists one record per CDR3 protein. This table has nearly 900,000 distinct CDR3 sequences, 9% to 15% appearing once. The same sample was also studied in work on yellow fever vaccine responses in identical twins.

V gene TRBV14 combines with J gene TRBJ2-2, with D perhaps being TRBD1 or TRBD2 (6 bases each). Sequencing was carried out using PBMCs. The source is a woman in her late teens or twenties in good health. For the CDR3, the DNA is TGTGCCAGCAGCCAAGAATTCTGGGGGCCGGGAGAAACCGGGGAGCTGTTTTTT. Translating it yields CASSQEFWGPGETGELFF.